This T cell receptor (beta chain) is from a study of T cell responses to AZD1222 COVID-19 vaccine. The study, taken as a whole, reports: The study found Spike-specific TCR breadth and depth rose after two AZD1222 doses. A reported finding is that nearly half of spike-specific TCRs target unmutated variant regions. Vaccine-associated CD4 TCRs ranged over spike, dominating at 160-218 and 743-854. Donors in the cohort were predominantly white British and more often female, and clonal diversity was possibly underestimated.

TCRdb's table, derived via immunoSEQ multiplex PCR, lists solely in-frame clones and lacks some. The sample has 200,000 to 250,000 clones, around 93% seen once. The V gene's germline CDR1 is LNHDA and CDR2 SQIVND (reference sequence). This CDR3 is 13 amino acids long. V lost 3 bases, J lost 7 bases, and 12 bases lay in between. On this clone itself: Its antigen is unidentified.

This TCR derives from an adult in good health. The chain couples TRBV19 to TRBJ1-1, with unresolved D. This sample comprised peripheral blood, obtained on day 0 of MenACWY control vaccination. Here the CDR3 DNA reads TGTGCCAGTAGTATGAGGCAGTTTAGTGAAGCTTTCTTT. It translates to CASSMRQFSEAFF. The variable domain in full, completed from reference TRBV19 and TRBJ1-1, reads DGGITQSPKYLFRKEGQNVTLSCEQNLNHDAMYWYRQDPGQGLRLIYYSQIVNDFQKGDIAEGYSVSREKKESFPLTVTSAQKNPTAFYLCASSMRQFSEAFFGQGTRLTVV.